Included here is one T cell receptor beta chain sequence, with context. This CDR3 comprises 14 residues. Germline V gives CDR1 SGHRS, CDR2 YFSETQ. The V end was cut by 2 bases, the J end by 8 bases, with 13 bases between. Only in-frame clones appear in the TCRdb table, and some are missing; sequencing was by immunoSEQ multiplex PCR. The sample lists about 320,000 clones, 70% to 90% occurring once. These data are taken from a study of blood T cell repertoires in COVID-19. The genes are TRBV5-1 and TRBJ1-4; possibly TRBD1 for D (5 bases). The sequenced sample was peripheral blood. The TCR comes from a woman aged 25 to 45 with COVID-19, enrolled during active disease. CDR3 in DNA: TGCGCCAGCAGCTTCACAGGATCTCACGAAAAACTGTTTTTT. This encodes CASSFTGSHEKLFF.